This T cell receptor beta chain was sequenced during a study of identical twins. Study-wide results and caveats: With beta out-of-frame sequences, excess sharing by twins was weaker. Analyses based on zero insertions could be partly confounded by invariant MAIT and iNKT cells.

A universal primer site arose from template switching, and cDNA bore unique molecular identifiers. MiXCR, run by TCRdb on the 5' RACE reads, gives a single entry per CDR3 protein. Of fewer than 350,000 distinct CDR3 sequences in the sample, approximately 8% were seen once. Germline V lookup: CDR1 LGHDT, CDR2 YNNKEL (reference sequence). CDR3 length: 14 residues. V lost 4 bases to trimming and J lost 5 bases, with 9 bases between them. This clonotype was observed at least ten times. Its antigen remains unidentified. A further study also used this sample, focusing on yellow fever vaccine responses in identical twins. This second study notes: Reportedly, twins showed a vaccine T cell response that looked partly convergent and partly personalized.

This receptor was identified in a woman under 30 in good health. Material: memory (CD45RO+) T cells sorted from blood. The chain couples TRBV3-1 to TRBJ1-6; tentatively, D is TRBD1 (5 bases). The CDR3 spells CASSLGHDNSPLHF. The CDR3 nucleotides read TGTGCCAGCAGCCTTGGACACGATAATTCACCCCTCCACTTT.